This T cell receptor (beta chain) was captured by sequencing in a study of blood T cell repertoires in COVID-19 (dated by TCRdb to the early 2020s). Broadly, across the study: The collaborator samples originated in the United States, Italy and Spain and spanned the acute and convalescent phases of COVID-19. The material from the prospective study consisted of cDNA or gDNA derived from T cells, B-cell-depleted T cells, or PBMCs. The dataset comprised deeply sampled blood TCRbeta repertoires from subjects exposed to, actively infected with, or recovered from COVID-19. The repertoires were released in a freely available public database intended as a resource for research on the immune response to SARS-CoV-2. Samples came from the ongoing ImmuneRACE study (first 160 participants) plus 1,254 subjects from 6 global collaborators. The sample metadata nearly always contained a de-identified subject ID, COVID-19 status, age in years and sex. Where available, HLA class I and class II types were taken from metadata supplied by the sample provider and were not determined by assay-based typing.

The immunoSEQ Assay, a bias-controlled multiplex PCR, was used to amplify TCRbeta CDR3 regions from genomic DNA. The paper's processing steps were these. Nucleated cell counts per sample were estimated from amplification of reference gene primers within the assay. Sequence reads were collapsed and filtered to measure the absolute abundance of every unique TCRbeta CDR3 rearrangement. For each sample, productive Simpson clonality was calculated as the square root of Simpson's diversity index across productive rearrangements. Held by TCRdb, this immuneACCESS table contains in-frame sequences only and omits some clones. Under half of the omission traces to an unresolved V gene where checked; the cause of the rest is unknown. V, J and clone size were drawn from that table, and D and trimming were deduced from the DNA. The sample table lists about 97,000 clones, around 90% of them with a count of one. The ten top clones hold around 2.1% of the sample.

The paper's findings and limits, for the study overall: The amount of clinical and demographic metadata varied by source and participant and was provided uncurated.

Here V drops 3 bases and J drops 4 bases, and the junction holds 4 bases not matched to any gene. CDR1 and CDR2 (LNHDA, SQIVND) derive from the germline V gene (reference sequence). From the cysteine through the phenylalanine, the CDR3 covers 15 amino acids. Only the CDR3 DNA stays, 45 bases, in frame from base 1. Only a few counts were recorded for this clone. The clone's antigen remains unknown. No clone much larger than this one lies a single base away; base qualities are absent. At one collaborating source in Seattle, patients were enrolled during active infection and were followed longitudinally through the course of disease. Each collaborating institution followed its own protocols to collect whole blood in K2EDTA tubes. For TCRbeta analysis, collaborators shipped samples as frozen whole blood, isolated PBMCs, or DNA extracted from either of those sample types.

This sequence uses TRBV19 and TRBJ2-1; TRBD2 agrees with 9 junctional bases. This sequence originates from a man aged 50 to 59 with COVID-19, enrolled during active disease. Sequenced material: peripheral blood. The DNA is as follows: TGTGCCAGTAGTATCTCTAGCGGGGTATACAATGAGCAGTTCTTC. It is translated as CASSISSGVYNEQFF.